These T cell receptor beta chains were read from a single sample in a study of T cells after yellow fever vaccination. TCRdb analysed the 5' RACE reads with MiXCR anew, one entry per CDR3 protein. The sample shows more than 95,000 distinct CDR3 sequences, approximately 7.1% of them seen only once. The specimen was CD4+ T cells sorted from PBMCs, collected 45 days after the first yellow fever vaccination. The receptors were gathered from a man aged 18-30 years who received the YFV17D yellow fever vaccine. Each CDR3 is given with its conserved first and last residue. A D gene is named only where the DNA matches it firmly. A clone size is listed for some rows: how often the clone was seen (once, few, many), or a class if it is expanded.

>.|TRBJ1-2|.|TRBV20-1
TGCAGTGCTAGAGGCCTCGAGGGGAAGAACACCTTC
CSARGLEGKNTF
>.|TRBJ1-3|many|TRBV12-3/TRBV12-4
TGTGCCAGCAGTCCTCGCCCGGTACACTCTGGAAACACCATATATTTT
CASSPRPVHSGNTIYF
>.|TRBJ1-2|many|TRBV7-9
TGTGCCAGCAGCTTAGGGCCTCCACGGGCGATAGGTGGCTACACCTTC
CASSLGPPRAIGGYTF
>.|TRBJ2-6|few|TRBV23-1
TGCGCCACCCCGGACTCTGGGGCCAACGTCCTGACTTTC
CATPDSGANVLTF
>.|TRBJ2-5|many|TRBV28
TGTGCCAGCACCTCCCGAGCGAGAGAAGAGACCCAGTACTTC
CASTSRAREETQYF
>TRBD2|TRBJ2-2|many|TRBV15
TGTGCCACCAGCAGAGGGGGGGGGAACACCGGGGAGCTGTTTTTT
CATSRGGGNTGELFF
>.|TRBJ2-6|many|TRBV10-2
TGCGCCAGCAGGGGGGCGCAAGGGGCCAACGTCCTGACTTTC
CASRGAQGANVLTF
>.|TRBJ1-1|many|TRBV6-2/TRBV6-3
TGTGCCAGCAGTGATACGGCGAACACTGAAGCTTTCTTT
CASSDTANTEAFF
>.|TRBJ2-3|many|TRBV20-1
TGCAGTGCTAGAGATCGGGTTGAGTTTATAGGCTATACGCAGTATTTT
CSARDRVEFIGYTQYF
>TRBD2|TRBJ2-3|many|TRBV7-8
TGTGCCAGCAGCTTAGCCTCCCTAGCGGGTCACCATACGCAGTATTTT
CASSLASLAGHHTQYF
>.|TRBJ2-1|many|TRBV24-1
TGTGCCACCAGTGAGGCGGGGAGGGAGCAGTTCTTC
CATSEAGREQFF
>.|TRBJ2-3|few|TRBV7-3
TGTGCCAGCAGCTTAAACCCCCACCACAGGGGAGGGGGACACACAGATACGCAGTATTTT
CASSLNPHHRGGGHTDTQYF
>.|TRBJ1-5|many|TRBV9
TGTGCCAGCAGCGTAGGGATAGGGGGTCTTCAGCCCCAGCATTTT
CASSVGIGGLQPQHF
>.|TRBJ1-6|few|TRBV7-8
TGTGCCAGCAGCGGCCGGGACATTTATAATTCACCCCTCCACTTT
CASSGRDIYNSPLHF
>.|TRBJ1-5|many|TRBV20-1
TGCAGTGCCCCGGCGCGAAGCAATCAGCCCCAGCATTTT
CSAPARSNQPQHF
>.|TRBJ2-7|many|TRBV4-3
TGCGCCAGCAGCCAAGATCACGGGCCAGCCGGGGAGCAGTACTTC
CASSQDHGPAGEQYF